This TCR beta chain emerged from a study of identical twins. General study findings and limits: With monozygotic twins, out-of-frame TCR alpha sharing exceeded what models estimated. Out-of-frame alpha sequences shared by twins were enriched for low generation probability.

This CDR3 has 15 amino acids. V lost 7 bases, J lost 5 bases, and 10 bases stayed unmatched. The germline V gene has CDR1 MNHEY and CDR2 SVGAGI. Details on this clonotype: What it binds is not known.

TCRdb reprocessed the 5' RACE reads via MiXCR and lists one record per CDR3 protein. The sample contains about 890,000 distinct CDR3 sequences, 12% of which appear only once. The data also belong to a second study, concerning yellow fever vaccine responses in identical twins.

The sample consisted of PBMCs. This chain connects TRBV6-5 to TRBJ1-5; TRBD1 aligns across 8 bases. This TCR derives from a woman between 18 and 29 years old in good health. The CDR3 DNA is TGTGCCAGCACTTCCGGACAGGGCAGAGATCAGCCCCAGCATTTT. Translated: CASTSGQGRDQPQHF.